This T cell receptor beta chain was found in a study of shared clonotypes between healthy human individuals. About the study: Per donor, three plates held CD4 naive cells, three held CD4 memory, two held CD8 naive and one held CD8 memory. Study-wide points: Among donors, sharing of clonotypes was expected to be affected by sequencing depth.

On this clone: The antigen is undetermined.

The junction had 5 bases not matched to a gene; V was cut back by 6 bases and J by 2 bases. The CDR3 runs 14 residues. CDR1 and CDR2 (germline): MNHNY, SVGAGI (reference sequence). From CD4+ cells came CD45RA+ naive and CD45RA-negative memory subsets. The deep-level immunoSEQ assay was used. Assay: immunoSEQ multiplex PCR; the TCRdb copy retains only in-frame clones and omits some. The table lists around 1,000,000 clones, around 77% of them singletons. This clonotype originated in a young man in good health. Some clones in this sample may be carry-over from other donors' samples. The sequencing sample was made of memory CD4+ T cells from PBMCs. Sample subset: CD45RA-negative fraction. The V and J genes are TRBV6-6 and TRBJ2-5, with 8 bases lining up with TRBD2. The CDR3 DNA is TGTGCCAGCAGACCCGGGACTAGTCAAGAGACCCAGTACTTC. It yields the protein CASRPGTSQETQYF.